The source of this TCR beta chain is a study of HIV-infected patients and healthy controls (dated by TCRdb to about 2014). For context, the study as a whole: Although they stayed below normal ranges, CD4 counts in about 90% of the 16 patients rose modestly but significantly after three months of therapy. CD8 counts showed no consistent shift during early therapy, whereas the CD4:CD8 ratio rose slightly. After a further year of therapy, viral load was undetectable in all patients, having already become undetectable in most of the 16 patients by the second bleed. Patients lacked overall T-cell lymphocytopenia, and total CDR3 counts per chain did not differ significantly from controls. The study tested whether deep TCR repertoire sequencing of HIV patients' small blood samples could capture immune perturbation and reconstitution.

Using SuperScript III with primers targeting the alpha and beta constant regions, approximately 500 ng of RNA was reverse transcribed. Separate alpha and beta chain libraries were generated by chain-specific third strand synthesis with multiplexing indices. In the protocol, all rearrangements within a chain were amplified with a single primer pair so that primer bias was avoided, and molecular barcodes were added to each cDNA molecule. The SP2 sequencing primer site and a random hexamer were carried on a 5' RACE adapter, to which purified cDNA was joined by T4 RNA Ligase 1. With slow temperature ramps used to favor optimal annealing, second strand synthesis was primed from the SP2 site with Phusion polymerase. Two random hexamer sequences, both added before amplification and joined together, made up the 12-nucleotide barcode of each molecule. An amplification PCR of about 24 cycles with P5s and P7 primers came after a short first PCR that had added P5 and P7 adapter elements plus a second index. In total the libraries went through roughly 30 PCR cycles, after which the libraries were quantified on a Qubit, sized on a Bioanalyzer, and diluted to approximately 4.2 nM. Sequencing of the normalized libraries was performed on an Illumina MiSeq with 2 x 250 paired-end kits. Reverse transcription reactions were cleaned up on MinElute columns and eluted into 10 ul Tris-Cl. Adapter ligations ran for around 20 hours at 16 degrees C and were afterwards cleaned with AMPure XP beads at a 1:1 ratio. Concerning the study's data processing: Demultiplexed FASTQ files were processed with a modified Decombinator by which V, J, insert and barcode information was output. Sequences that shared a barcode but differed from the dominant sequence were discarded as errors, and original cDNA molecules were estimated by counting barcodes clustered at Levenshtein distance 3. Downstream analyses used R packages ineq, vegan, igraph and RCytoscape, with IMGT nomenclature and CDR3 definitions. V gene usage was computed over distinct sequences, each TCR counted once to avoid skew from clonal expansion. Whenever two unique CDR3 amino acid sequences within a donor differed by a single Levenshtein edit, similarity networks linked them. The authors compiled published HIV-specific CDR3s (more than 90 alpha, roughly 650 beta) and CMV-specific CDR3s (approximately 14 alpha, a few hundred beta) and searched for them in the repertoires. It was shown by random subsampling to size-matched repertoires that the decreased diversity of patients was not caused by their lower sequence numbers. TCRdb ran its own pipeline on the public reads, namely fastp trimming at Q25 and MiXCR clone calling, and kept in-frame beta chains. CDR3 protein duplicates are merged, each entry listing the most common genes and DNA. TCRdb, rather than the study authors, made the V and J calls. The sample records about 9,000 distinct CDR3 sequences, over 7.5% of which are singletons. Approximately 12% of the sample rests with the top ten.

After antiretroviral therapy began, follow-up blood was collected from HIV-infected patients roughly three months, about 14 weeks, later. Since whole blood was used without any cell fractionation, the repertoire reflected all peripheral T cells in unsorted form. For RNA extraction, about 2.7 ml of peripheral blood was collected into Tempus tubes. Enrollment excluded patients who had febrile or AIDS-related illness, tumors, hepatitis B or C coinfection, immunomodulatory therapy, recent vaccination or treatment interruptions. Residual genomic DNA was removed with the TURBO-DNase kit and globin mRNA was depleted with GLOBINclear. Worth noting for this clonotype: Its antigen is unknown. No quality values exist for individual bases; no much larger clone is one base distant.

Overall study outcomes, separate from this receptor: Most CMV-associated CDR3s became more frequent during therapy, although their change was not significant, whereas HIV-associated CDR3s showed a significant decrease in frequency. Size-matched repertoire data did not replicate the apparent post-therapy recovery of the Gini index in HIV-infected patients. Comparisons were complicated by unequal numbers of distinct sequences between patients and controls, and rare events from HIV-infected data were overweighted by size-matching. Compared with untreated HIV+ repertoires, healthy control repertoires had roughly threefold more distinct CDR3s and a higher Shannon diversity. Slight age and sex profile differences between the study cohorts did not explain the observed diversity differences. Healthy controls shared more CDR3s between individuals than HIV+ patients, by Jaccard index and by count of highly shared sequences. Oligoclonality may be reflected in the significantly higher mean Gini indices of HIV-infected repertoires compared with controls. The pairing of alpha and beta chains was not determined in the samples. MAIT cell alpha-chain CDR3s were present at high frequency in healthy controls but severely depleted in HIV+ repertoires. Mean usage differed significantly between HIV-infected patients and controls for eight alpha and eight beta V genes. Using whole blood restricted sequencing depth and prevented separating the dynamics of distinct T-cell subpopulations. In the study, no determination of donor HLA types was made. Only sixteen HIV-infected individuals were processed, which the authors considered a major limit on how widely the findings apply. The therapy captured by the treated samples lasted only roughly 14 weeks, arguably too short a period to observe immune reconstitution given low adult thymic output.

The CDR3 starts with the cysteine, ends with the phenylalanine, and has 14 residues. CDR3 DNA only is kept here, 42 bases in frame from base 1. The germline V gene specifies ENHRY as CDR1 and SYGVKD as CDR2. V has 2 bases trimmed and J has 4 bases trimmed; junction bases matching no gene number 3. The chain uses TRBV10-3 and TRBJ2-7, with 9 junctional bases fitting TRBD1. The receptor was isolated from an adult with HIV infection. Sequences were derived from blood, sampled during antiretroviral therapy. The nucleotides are TGTGCCATCAGTGAGCCGGACAGGGGATACGAGCAGTACTTC. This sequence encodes CAISEPDRGYEQYF.